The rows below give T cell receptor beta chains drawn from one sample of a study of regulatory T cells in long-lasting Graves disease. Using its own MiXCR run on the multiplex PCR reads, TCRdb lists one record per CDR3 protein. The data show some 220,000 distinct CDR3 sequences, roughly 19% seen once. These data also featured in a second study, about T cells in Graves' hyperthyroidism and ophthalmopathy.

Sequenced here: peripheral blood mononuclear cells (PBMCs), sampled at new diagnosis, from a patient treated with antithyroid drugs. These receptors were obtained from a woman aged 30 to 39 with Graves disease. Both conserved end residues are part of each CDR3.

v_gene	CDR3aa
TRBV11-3	CASSRDTTNYGYTF
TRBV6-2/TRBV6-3	CANLPDRGNTEAFF
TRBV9	CASGGGAAEKLFF
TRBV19	CASSLGTNYGYTF
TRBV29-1	CSVEDPLGTSGGTLSYNEQFF
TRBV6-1	CASQGGVNTEAFF
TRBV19	CASSLRGYNQPQHF
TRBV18	CASSPPVHTEAFF
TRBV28	CASSFSGNEQFF
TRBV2	CASSESPRGNTIYF
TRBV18	CASSPLDRPNSEAFF
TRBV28	CASSLNGQPQHF
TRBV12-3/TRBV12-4	CASTLTSGGASYNEQFF
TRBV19	CASRSGSTGANVLTF
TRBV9	CASSVAAGEAPLHF
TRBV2	CASSWGQGFTEAFF
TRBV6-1	CASSNQGAVVGYTF